Presented here are 6 T cell receptor beta chains from one specimen sequenced in a study of shared clonotypes between healthy human individuals (dated by TCRdb to 2020 to 2021). For the CD8 naive samples, CD45RO-negative cells were positively selected for CCR7, yielding a CD45RA+CCR7+ population from which TemRA cells were excluded. Libraries were made using the immunoSEQ multiplex PCR assay. TCRdb took this table from immuneACCESS and kept in-frame rearrangements with V and J called. Such tables lack part of the clones; where checked against another copy, unresolved V genes explain under half of the gap, and the rest is unexplained. The sample table lists about 2.1 million clones, under 95% of them with a count of one. The ten largest clonotypes hold 1.7% of the sample. Sequenced material: naive CD8+ T cells from PBMCs. In light of the paper, this sample's cell subset or site label describes: CD45RA+CCR7+. The receptors originated from a man between 18 and 29 years old in good health. Some clones in this sample may be carry-over from other donors' samples.

V is TRBV27 and J is TRBJ1-5, with TRBD1 identical over 7 bases. CDR1 and CDR2 from the germline V gene are MNHEY and SMNVEV (reference sequence). The V and J ends lost 6 bases and 6 bases, in that order; junction bases with no gene match: 8. The CDR3 has 14 residues. In DNA, the CDR3 is TGTGCCAGCAGCTACACAGGGGTAGCTCAGCCCCAGCATTTT. This encodes CASSYTGVAQPQHF.

This clone appeared a single time. V and J are TRBV29-1 and TRBJ2-3, with 7 nucleotides matching TRBD2. CDR3 length: 14 residues. The germline CDR1 and CDR2 sequences are SQVTM and ANQGSEA. Trimming cost V 7 bases and J 2 bases; bases outside gene matches: 9. The CDR3 is CSAIGGVITDTQYF. Here the CDR3 DNA reads TGCAGCGCCATTGGGGGGGTGATCACAGATACGCAGTATTTT.

This chain uses TRBV27 with TRBJ2-1, with TRBD2 identical over 8 bases. Unmatched junction bases numbered 14, after V lost 3 bases and J lost 7 bases. Germline V gene data show CDR1 as MNHEY and CDR2 as SMNVEV (reference sequence). This CDR3 has 17 residues. The CDR3 DNA is TGTGCCAGCAGTTTCTCCCCCGGAGCGGGAGTCTGGAATGAGCAGTTCTTC. Its translation is CASSFSPGAGVWNEQFF.

This rearrangement joins TRBV19 to TRBJ2-7; possibly TRBD1 for D (6 bases). The V gene lost 6 bases and the J gene lost 3 bases, with 9 bases spanning the gap. There are 12 residues in the CDR3. Germline CDR1 and CDR2: LNHDA and SQIVND (reference sequence). Here the CDR3 DNA reads TGTGCCAGTAGCGACAGGAACTACGAGCAGTACTTC. Translating it yields CASSDRNYEQYF.

V gene TRBV4-2 combines with J gene TRBJ2-2; no firm D call. V was clipped by 0 bases and J by 4 bases, with 12 bases between them. CDR1 LGHNA and CDR2 YNFKEQ come from the germline V gene. This CDR3 region has 16 residues. CDR3 in amino acids: CASSQDITWATGELFF. DNA of the CDR3: TGTGCCAGCAGCCAAGATATCACGTGGGCCACCGGGGAGCTGTTTTTT.

The genes are TRBV5-8 and TRBJ1-2, with 7 positions matching TRBD1. Trimming took 3 bases from V and 0 from J; bases not matched to a gene: 11. This CDR3 region has 17 residues. In germline, CDR1 is SGHTS, CDR2 YDEGEE. Written as DNA, the CDR3 is TGTGCCAGCAGCTCTCATTCAAGGGGGCTCTCTAACTATGGCTACACCTTC. As protein: CASSSHSRGLSNYGYTF. The variable domain in full, with the rest retrieved from reference TRBV5-8 and TRBJ1-2, is EAGVTQSPTHLIKTRGQQATLRCSPISGHTSVYWYQQALGLGLQFLLWYDEGEERNRGNFPPRFSGRQFPNYSSELNVNALELEDSALYLCASSSHSRGLSNYGYTFGSGTRLTVV.